This is a list of T cell receptor beta chains from one sample in a study of radiation and T cells in renal cell carcinoma. Sequencing was performed with immunoSEQ multiplex PCR; in TCRdb, only in-frame clones are kept and a portion is missing. The sample has around 170,000 clones; 88% are singletons. The sample here was blood, taken from a patient whose treatment included radiotherapy and nephrectomy. Receptors originate from a woman aged 50 to 60 with renal cell carcinoma. CDR3s include the opening cysteine and the closing phenylalanine or tryptophan. The D gene is left open where the match is weak. Clone size is not always given. Where it is, it says once, few, many or a class for expanded clones.

17 TRBJ2-3 NA TRBV7-6 TRBD2 CASSLGSSGGYTDTQYF TGTGCCAGCAGCTTAGGCTCGAGCGGGGGATACACAGATACGCAGTATTTT
13 TRBJ1-1 NA TRBV6-1 NA CASSEAGLIPAFF TGTGCCAGCAGTGAAGCGGGCCTAATACCCGCTTTCTTT
19 TRBJ1-5 NA TRBV7-9 TRBD1 CASSLVVAGGARSNQPQHF TGTGCCAGCAGCTTAGTAGTGGCAGGGGGCGCGAGGAGCAATCAGCCCCAGCATTTT
14 TRBJ2-7 once TRBV7-2 NA CASSLDPGSYEQYF TGTGCCAGCAGCCTGGACCCAGGCTCCTACGAGCAGTACTTC
12 TRBJ1-2 NA TRBV5-8 NA CASSSGYYGYTF TGTGCCAGCAGCTCCGGATACTATGGCTACACCTTC
16 TRBJ1-4 NA TRBV11-2 NA CASSSLRSSTNEKLFF TGTGCCAGCAGCTCCCTGAGGAGCTCAACTAATGAAAAACTGTTTTTT
17 TRBJ1-4 once TRBV9 TRBD1 CASSAGQGAALAEKLFF TGTGCCAGCTCCGCAGGTCAGGGGGCGGCTCTGGCTGAAAAACTGTTTTTT
14 TRBJ1-2 NA TRBV19 TRBD1 CASSSRTGETGYTF TGTGCCAGTAGTTCCCGGACAGGGGAAACAGGCTACACCTTC
14 TRBJ2-3 NA TRBV6-5 TRBD2 CASSFSGSTDTQYF TGTGCCAGCAGTTTTAGCGGGAGCACAGATACGCAGTATTTT
17 TRBJ2-7 NA TRBV14 TRBD1 CASSPNPGQGMVYEQYF TGTGCCAGCAGCCCTAATCCCGGACAGGGGATGGTTTACGAGCAGTACTTC
14 TRBJ2-7 NA TRBV29-1 NA CSVIKGFSSYEQYF TGCAGCGTTATCAAGGGGTTCAGCTCCTACGAGCAGTACTTC
12 TRBJ1-1 few TRBV30 NA CAWGERDYWAFF TGTGCCTGGGGTGAGCGGGACTACTGGGCTTTCTTT
14 TRBJ2-2 once TRBV7-2 NA CASSLGVVTGELFF TGTGCCAGCAGCTTAGGAGTTGTCACCGGGGAGCTGTTTTTT
15 TRBJ1-1 NA TRBV7-6 NA CASSLSPGQNTEAFF TGTGCCAGCAGCTTATCCCCGGGACAAAACACTGAAGCTTTCTTT
17 TRBJ2-3 NA TRBV27 TRBD2 CASSRTSGVNGADTQYF TGTGCCAGCAGCCGGACTAGCGGGGTAAACGGCGCAGATACGCAGTATTTT
13 TRBJ2-1 NA TRBV2 TRBD1 CASSGQGLNEQFF TGTGCCAGCAGCGGACAGGGACTCAATGAGCAGTTCTTC
15 TRBJ2-7 NA TRBV19 TRBD1 CARLDLDREWCEQYF TGTGCCAGGCTTGATTTGGACAGGGAGTGGTGCGAGCAGTACTTC
13 TRBJ1-1 NA TRBV7-2 NA CASSLERVGKAFF TGTGCCAGCAGCTTAGAGAGGGTCGGGAAAGCTTTCTTT
13 TRBJ1-6 NA TRBV18 NA CASSPDRNSPLHF TGTGCCAGCTCACCCGACAGGAATTCACCCCTCCACTTT
12 TRBJ2-3 NA TRBV7-2 NA CASRPPLDTQYF TGTGCCAGCAGACCCCCTCTAGATACGCAGTATTTT
14 TRBJ1-3 NA TRBV6-1 NA CASSQAAEGNTIYF TGTGCCAGCAGTCAGGCCGCGGAAGGAAACACCATATATTTT
15 TRBJ2-3 NA TRBV9 NA CASSVEASVTDTQYF TGTGCCAGCAGCGTAGAGGCCAGCGTAACAGATACGCAGTATTTT
16 TRBJ2-1 NA TRBV30 TRBD1 CAWGTGGLPARNEQFF TGTGCCTGGGGGACAGGGGGCCTGCCGGCCCGCAATGAGCAGTTCTTC
14 TRBJ2-7 NA TRBV5-5 NA CASSSPIGGVKQYF TGTGCCAGCAGCTCCCCCATTGGGGGAGTTAAGCAGTACTTC
15 TRBJ2-3 NA TRBV5-5 TRBD2 CASSPLAGLTDTQYF TGTGCCAGCAGCCCACTAGCGGGGCTTACAGATACGCAGTATTTT
16 TRBJ1-2 once TRBV7-2 TRBD1 CASSLRSGTANYGYTF TGTGCCAGCAGCTTGAGATCCGGGACAGCTAACTATGGCTACACCTTC
16 TRBJ2-1 NA TRBV19 TRBD2 CASSKWTSLRRDEQFF TGTGCCAGTTCGAAATGGACTAGCCTTAGGAGGGATGAGCAGTTCTTC
13 TRBJ2-3 NA TRBV5-4 NA CASSGRGTDTQYF TGTGCCAGCAGCGGACGAGGCACAGATACGCAGTATTTT
17 TRBJ1-3 NA TRBV9 NA CASSAGSSGNSGNTIYF TGTGCCAGCAGCGCCGGGTCTTCAGGGAACTCTGGAAACACCATATATTTT
13 TRBJ2-5 NA TRBV5-1 NA CASSFGAPETQYF TGCGCCAGCAGCTTCGGGGCTCCAGAGACCCAGTACTTC
15 TRBJ2-7 NA TRBV7-9 TRBD1 CASSPAGTAKYEQYF TGTGCCAGCAGCCCAGCCGGGACAGCAAAATACGAGCAGTACTTC
16 TRBJ1-1 NA TRBV5-1 TRBD1 CASSPLQGFRVTEAFF TGCGCCAGCAGCCCGTTACAGGGGTTTCGGGTGACTGAAGCTTTCTTT
13 TRBJ2-5 NA TRBV9 NA CASSVQGEETQYF TGTGCCAGCAGCGTCCAGGGCGAAGAGACCCAGTACTTC
13 TRBJ1-5 NA TRBV29-1 NA CSVVGPGNQPQHF TGCAGCGTTGTAGGGCCGGGCAATCAGCCCCAGCATTTT
14 TRBJ1-5 NA TRBV19 NA CASSLVQGNQPQHF TGTGCCAGTAGTTTGGTACAGGGAAATCAGCCCCAGCATTTT
14 TRBJ1-1 few TRBV2 NA CASSGLPEAREAFF TGTGCCAGCAGTGGGTTACCCGAAGCACGAGAAGCTTTCTTT
16 TRBJ2-4 NA TRBV4-1 NA CASSPMETIAKNIQYF TGCGCCAGCAGCCCAATGGAGACCATAGCCAAAAACATTCAGTACTTC
13 TRBJ1-2 NA TRBV7-2 TRBD1 CASSLATAGGWAF TGTGCCAGCAGCTTAGCCACAGCAGGGGGATGGGCCTTC
13 TRBJ2-2 NA TRBV10-3 NA CAISTQGPGELFF TGTGCCATCAGTACCCAGGGGCCCGGGGAGCTGTTTTTT
15 TRBJ1-1 NA TRBV19 NA CASNSAGPAAGFDFF TGTGCCAGTAACTCGGCTGGTCCCGCGGCTGGTTTTGATTTCTTT
18 TRBJ1-1 NA TRBV16 TRBD1 CASSQLGNPRTGDTEAFF TGTGCCAGCAGCCAATTAGGCAACCCTAGGACAGGAGACACTGAAGCTTTCTTT
15 TRBJ1-2 once TRBV9 TRBD1 CASSAGQGRRGGYTF TGTGCCAGCAGCGCGGGACAGGGGAGAAGGGGTGGCTACACCTTC